The source of this TCR beta chain is a study of response to subunit inactivated influenza vaccine. Trimming cost V 0 bases and J 3 bases, with 13 bases left between them. The CDR3 totals 15 residues. CDR1 is SGDLS and CDR2 is YYNGEE in the germline V gene. Details on this clonotype: Its antigen is not identified.

Whole-study findings and limits: After each seasonal influenza vaccination, few new T cells are recruited, the authors suggested.

TCRdb analysed the RT-PCR reads with MiXCR anew, one entry per CDR3 protein. The table lists 500,000 or so distinct CDR3 sequences, about 15% of them singletons. The receptor's source is a man between 50 and 75 years old who received an inactivated influenza vaccine. The specimen comprised CD4+ T cells sorted from PBMCs, sampled less than 30 months after vaccination. The J gene is TRBJ2-7, the V gene TRBV9; D possibly uses TRBD1 or TRBD2 (5 bases each). Here the CDR3 reads CASSVATGAVYEQYF. The CDR3 DNA sequence: TGTGCCAGCAGCGTAGCTACCGGGGCTGTCTACGAGCAGTACTTC.